The 22 T cell receptor beta chains listed next were all sequenced from one sample in a study of T cells in Graves' hyperthyroidism and ophthalmopathy. RNA transcripts provided the source from which TCR beta CDR3 regions were amplified. TCR CDR3 underwent first-round RT-PCR with the HTBI primer set. TCRdb re-analysed the multiplex PCR reads in MiXCR, keeping a single row per CDR3 protein. The data show 600,000 or so distinct CDR3 sequences, over 12% seen once. What was sequenced was blood. These receptors were taken from a woman aged 18-35 years with Graves' ophthalmopathy.

This clonotype showed up many times. The rearrangement links TRBV7-3 to TRBJ2-3; 9 positions match TRBD2. There are 14 residues in the CDR3. Germline loops: CDR1 SGHTA, CDR2 FQGTGA. The V gene end was trimmed by 4 bases and the J gene end by 2 bases; junction bases not matched to a gene: 1. The CDR3 sequence: CASSSSGTTDTQYF. For the CDR3, the DNA is TGTGCCAGCAGCTCTAGCGGGACCACAGATACGCAGTATTTT.

This clonotype was counted between two and nine times. The gene calls are TRBV4-1 and TRBJ1-6; possibly TRBD1 for D (5 bases). Trimming stripped 1 base from V and 8 bases from J, with 18 bases between. The length of the CDR3 is 17 residues. The germline V gene encodes CDR1 MGHRA and CDR2 YSYEKL. In nucleotides, the CDR3 is TGCGCCAGCAGCCAAGTTGCTTCCCTAGGGGTGGATTCACCCCTCCACTTT. Its translation: CASSQVASLGVDSPLHF.

This clonotype was seen many times. The J gene is TRBJ2-4, the V gene TRBV27; D unresolved. V was shortened by 6 bases and J by 8 bases, with 29 bases between the two germline ends. The CDR3 runs to 18 residues. Germline CDR1 is MNHEY and CDR2 is SMNVEV (reference sequence). The DNA of the CDR3 is TGTGCCAGCAGCTTCTCCTGGGGAAATGGTATTTCTGGGGACATTCAGTACTTC. Its translation: CASSFSWGNGISGDIQYF.

As for this clonotype: This could be a read error, since a much larger clone is one nucleotide away. V is TRBV27 and J is TRBJ1-1, with a tentative D call TRBD1 (5 bases). The CDR3 is 13 amino acids. Germline CDR1 and CDR2: MNHEY and SMNVEV (reference sequence). V dropped 5 bases and J dropped 4 bases, with 11 bases sitting between them. The CDR3 DNA reads as TGTGCCAGCAGTACCCTGGGGCGCACTGAAGCTTTCTTT. Protein: CASSTLGRTEAFF.

This chain links TRBV19 with TRBJ2-5, with 8 positions matching TRBD2. This CDR3 contains 16 residues. V was clipped by 7 bases and J by 4 bases; unmatched bases: 14. Germline V lookup: CDR1 LNHDA, CDR2 SQIVND (reference sequence). The CDR3 nucleotides are TGTGCCAGTAAGGTCCGGGGGCGGCTAGCGGGAGAGACCCAGTACTTC. Translating it yields CASKVRGRLAGETQYF.

The rearrangement links TRBV29-1 to TRBJ2-5, with 7 nucleotides matching TRBD1. CDR1 is SQVTM, CDR2 ANQGSEA, per germline. The CDR3 runs to 13 residues. The ends lost 4 bases at V and 3 bases at J; junction bases unmatched: 5. CDR3 amino acids: CSVGTGAEETQYF. The CDR3, as DNA: TGCAGCGTTGGGACAGGCGCCGAAGAGACCCAGTACTTC.

The chain carries TRBV4-1 and TRBJ2-1, with 8 bases aligning to TRBD2. V was pared by 3 bases and J by 4 bases, with 11 bases of the junction left unmatched. CDR3 length: 17 amino acids. The germline CDR1 and CDR2 sequences are MGHRA and YSYEKL. The chain's CDR3 is CASSHFITSGGYNEQFF. CDR3 nucleotide sequence: TGCGCCAGCAGCCACTTTATTACTAGCGGTGGTTACAATGAGCAGTTCTTC.

At least ten counts were recorded for this clonotype. The genes are TRBV5-5 and TRBJ2-7; TRBD1 matches at 8 bases. Per germline, CDR1 SGHKS and CDR2 YYEKEE (reference sequence). Trimming took 0 bases from V and 7 from J; bases not matched to a gene: 6. The CDR3 length is 14 residues. The CDR3 reads CASSLVGRGREQYF. In DNA form, the CDR3 reads TGTGCCAGCAGCTTGGTGGGCAGGGGGCGTGAGCAGTACTTC.

This rearrangement joins TRBV29-1 to TRBJ1-1; unclear D gene. The germline V and J ends were trimmed by 1 base and 7 bases, with 1 base remaining between them. The CDR3 contains 9 residues. Germline V gene sequence: CDR1 SQVTM, CDR2 ANQGSEA. Here the CDR3 DNA reads TGCAGCGTTGAAGGTGAAGCTTTCTTT. It codes for CSVEGEAFF. The full variable domain, rest sourced from reference TRBV29-1 and TRBJ1-1, is SAVISQKPSRDICQRGTSLTIQCQVDSQVTMMFWYRQQPGQSLTLIATANQGSEATYESGFVIDKFPISRPNLTFSTLTVSNMSPEDSSIYLCSVEGEAFFGQGTRLTVV.

This clonotype was observed many times. The chain carries TRBV7-2 and TRBJ2-3; 9 bases map to TRBD2. Looked up from germline, CDR1 is SGHTA and CDR2 is FQGNSA. V dropped 1 base and J dropped 4; count of bases not matched to a gene: 12. The length of the CDR3 is 18 residues. The CDR3 region has the DNA TGTGCCAGCAGCTTAGAGGGAGATGGCGGGAGGGCCGCAGATACGCAGTATTTT. This codes for CASSLEGDGGRAADTQYF.

Ten or more counts support this clonotype. The chain employs TRBV7-6 and TRBJ2-2, with a weak D call TRBD2 (6 bases). The CDR3 runs to 17 residues. Deletions cut 1 base from V and 4 bases from J, with 16 bases between. Germline V lookup: CDR1 SGHVS, CDR2 FNYEAQ. CDR3 bases: TGTGCCAGCAGCTTAGTCTGGGGAGGTCGGCGCACCGGGGAGCTGTTTTTT. Translation: CASSLVWGGRRTGELFF.

In its sample, this clonotype was seen a few times. The gene calls are TRBV7-8 and TRBJ2-7, with 7 bases aligning to TRBD1. V was clipped by 1 base and J by 4 bases; unmatched bases: 10. Germline V gene data show CDR1 as SGHVS and CDR2 as FQNEAQ. The CDR3 consists of 16 residues. The CDR3 region is CASSLGQGHQKYEQYF. As DNA, the CDR3 is TGTGCCAGCAGCTTAGGACAGGGTCACCAGAAATACGAGCAGTACTTC.

The genes are TRBV6-2 or TRBV6-3 and TRBJ1-4; 9 bases match TRBD1. The CDR3 is 16 amino acids. Germline CDR1 reads MNHEY; CDR2 reads SVGEGT. J gave up 8 bases and V 5 bases, and 12 bases lay outside the gene matches. CDR3 in amino acids: CASSTETGGAREKLFF. CDR3 nucleotides: TGTGCCAGCAGTACAGAAACAGGGGGCGCGCGGGAAAAACTGTTTTTT.

This clonotype was counted many times. This rearrangement joins TRBV9 to TRBJ1-5, with D hard to call. The germline V and J ends were trimmed by 3 bases and 7 bases, with 14 bases remaining between them. Germline values: CDR1 SGDLS, CDR2 YYNGEE. The CDR3 extends over 14 amino acids. The CDR3 is CASSAGESRQPQHF. In nucleotides, the CDR3 is TGTGCCAGCAGCGCCGGCGAGTCGCGCCAGCCCCAGCATTTT.

Note on this clonotype: Being one base from a much bigger clone, this may be a read error. V gene TRBV14 combines with J gene TRBJ2-1, with D perhaps TRBD1 (6 bases). The end of the DNA aligns better with TRBJ2-7, so the J call may be wrong. CDR3 length: 17 amino acids. Germline V lookup: CDR1 SGHDN, CDR2 FVKESK. The CDR3 region is CASSHRVTLRDKNEQYF. The CDR3 nucleotides read TGTGCCAGCAGCCACCGGGTTACCCTTCGGGACAAAAATGAGCAGTACTTC.

This clonotype was detected many times. The rearrangement joins TRBV24-1 to TRBJ2-5, with 7 bases matching TRBD1. The CDR3 has 15 residues. Per the germline V gene, CDR1 is KGHDR and CDR2 is SFDVKD. V lost 1 base and J lost 5; bases outside the gene matches: 6. This CDR3 is CATSDFVGGLETQYF. The CDR3 nucleotides read TGTGCCACCAGTGATTTTGTAGGGGGCCTTGAGACCCAGTACTTC.

The rearrangement joins TRBV7-2 to TRBJ1-6, with D possibly TRBD1 on 6 matching bases. Trimming removed 4 bases at V and 0 bases at J, with 10 bases between. This CDR3 is 16 amino acids long. CDR1 SGHTA and CDR2 FQGNSA come from the germline V gene. CDR3 region: CASSSQGSSYNSPLHF. In DNA form, the CDR3 reads TGTGCCAGCAGCTCCCAGGGGAGCTCCTATAATTCACCCCTCCACTTT.

This clonotype was found a few times. The rearrangement links TRBV6-2 or TRBV6-3 to TRBJ2-3, with 11 bases fitting TRBD2. The CDR3 contains 15 residues. CDR1 MNHEY and CDR2 SVGEGT come from the germline V gene. With V trimmed by 5 bases and J by 14 bases, 15 bases remained unmatched. This CDR3 is CASSPRSSGRDNRYF. In DNA, the CDR3 is TGTGCCAGCAGTCCCCGGAGTAGCGGGAGGGATAATCGGTATTTT.

At least ten counts were recorded for this clonotype. The chain employs TRBV7-2 and TRBJ2-7; 9 bases fit TRBD2. CDR1 and CDR2 (germline): SGHTA, FQGNSA. Losses at the gene ends were 2 bases for V and 7 bases for J; bases not matched to a gene: 9. CDR3 length: 15 residues. The CDR3 DNA reads TGTGCCAGCAGCTTAATGCTAGCGGGAACTGGTGAGCAGTACTTC. Protein sequence: CASSLMLAGTGEQYF.

The genes are TRBV3-2 and TRBJ1-1; TRBD1, as called in the table, went unchecked against the DNA. TRBV3-2 is described as a pseudogene. This CDR3 has 16 residues. CDR3 nucleotide sequence: TGTGCCAGCAGCCAAGATCGGACCGGGATTAACACTGAAGCTTTCTTT. Protein product: CASSQDRTGINTEAFF.

Only a few counts were recorded for this clonotype. This rearrangement joins TRBV19 to TRBJ1-3, with D unclear. From germline, CDR1 is LNHDA and CDR2 SQIVND (reference sequence). Between the trimmed V and J ends, which lost 5 bases and 4 bases, there was a span of 9 bases. The length of the CDR3 is 13 residues. CDR3 amino acids: CASSSSTGNTIYF. CDR3 DNA: TGTGCCAGTAGTTCGTCCACAGGAAACACCATATATTTT. The variable domain in full, with the rest retrieved from reference TRBV19 and TRBJ1-3, is DGGITQSPKYLFRKEGQNVTLSCEQNLNHDAMYWYRQDPGQGLRLIYYSQIVNDFQKGDIAEGYSVSREKKESFPLTVTSAQKNPTAFYLCASSSSTGNTIYFGEGSWLTVV.

This clonotype was observed many times. This rearrangement joins TRBV4-1 to TRBJ2-2, with 8 positions matching TRBD2. The V segment lost 3 bases and the J segment 5 bases; nucleotides outside the gene matches: 2. Germline CDR1 reads MGHRA; CDR2 reads YSYEKL. The CDR3 is 14 amino acids. CDR3 in DNA: TGCGCCAGCAGCCACGTAGCGGGAACCGGGGAGCTGTTTTTT. Amino acids: CASSHVAGTGELFF.